In this sample, the clone carrying this TCR beta chain turned up a few times. No patient had received any treatment before thyroid surgery. This CDR3 comprises 15 residues. Germline CDR1 is MNHEY and CDR2 is SMNVEV (reference sequence). V lost 1 base and J lost 8, with 12 bases in between. These data originate in a study of metastatic and nonmetastatic thyroid tumors. With MiXCR, TCRdb called clones anew from the PCR reads. The table has around 38,000 clones, approximately 28% seen once. This rearrangement joins TRBV27 to TRBJ1-6, with no clear D. This clonotype was obtained from a male donor with papillary thyroid cancer or a benign thyroid nodule (not recorded which). Some clones in this sample may be carry-over from other donors' samples. The specimen sequenced was blood. Written as DNA, the CDR3 is TGTGCCAGCAGTTTATTCGGCAAGGGAGATTCACCCCTCCACTTT. Its translation: CASSLFGKGDSPLHF.